This paragraph covers one T cell receptor (beta chain) sequence. The data belong to a study of blood T cell repertoires in COVID-19. Across the study: There were acute and convalescent COVID-19 samples, and they came from the United States, Italy and Spain. In each case, the material was cDNA or gDNA derived from T cells, B-cell-depleted T cells, or PBMCs.

In the source study's methods: Amplified reference gene primers provided the basis for estimating nucleated cell counts. Using immunoSEQ multiplex PCR, the repertoire was profiled, and TCRdb retains in-frame clones only, with some absent. V, J and clone size derive from that table, while D and trimming were established from the DNA sequence. Among roughly 250,000 clones, approximately 86% were seen once, and the ten largest hold about 5.3%. The CDR3 consists of 17 residues. The sequence derives from a woman over 75 with active or convalescent COVID-19. The chain has TRBV21-1 and TRBJ1-4. TRBV21-1 is listed as a pseudogene. The sequencing input was peripheral blood. CDR3 sequence reads: CASSKGGGGKANEKLFF. The CDR3 DNA reads TGTGCCAGCAGCAAAGGCGGGGGAGGCAAGGCTAATGAAAAACTGTTTTTT.